This T cell receptor (beta chain) is drawn from a study of Ad26.COV2.S vaccination and SARS-CoV-2 variants. Study in general: Donor participated within the Ad26.COV2.S arm of the COV1001 trial.

The CDR3 contains 18 residues. The V gene's germline CDR1 is SGDLS and CDR2 YYNGEE. V was shortened by 0 bases and J by 1 base, with 19 bases between the two germline ends. The treatment: roughly 18 received Ad26.COV2.S at low or high dose, single or two shots; roughly five received placebo; per-sample allocation not given. The study sampled participants on day 63 after the first vaccine or placebo injection. The vaccine antigen was prefusion-stabilized Wuhan SARS-CoV-2 spike. On this clone: What it binds is unknown.

TCRdb's table, derived via immunoSEQ multiplex PCR, lists solely in-frame clones and lacks some. The sample has around 450,000 clones, 89% seen once. Whole-study findings and limits: Reported findings describe substantial breadth in spike-specific CD8+ and CD4+ T cell responses following vaccination. Comparable non-spike TCR breadth was observed in vaccine and placebo recipients.

This receptor was obtained from a person aged 18-65 years who received the Ad26.COV2.S COVID-19 vaccine or a placebo. The J gene is TRBJ1-2, the V gene TRBV9; possibly TRBD1 for D (5 bases). The sequencing here drew on peripheral blood, taken in a trial of Ad26.COV2.S vaccine versus placebo. The CDR3 spells CASSVAPSRANLNYGYTF. CDR3 in DNA: TGTGCCAGCAGCGTAGCTCCATCCAGGGCCAACCTTAACTATGGCTACACCTTC.